This section outlines one T cell receptor beta chain sequence together with its context. The data derive from a study of T cell responses to AZD1222 COVID-19 vaccine. The CDR3 sequence is 13 residues long. V lost 5 bases and J 2 bases, leaving 10 bases between the germline ends. CDR1 is SNHLY and CDR2 is FYNNEI in the germline V gene. Clones were read by immunoSEQ multiplex PCR, and TCRdb kept only the in-frame ones, dropping some. The data contain 180,000 or so clones, around 90% of them singletons. The sequences come from peripheral blood, collected 28 days after the second AZD1222 dose. The chain links TRBV2 to TRBJ2-7; D possibly matches TRBD1 or TRBD2 (5 bases each). The receptor's source is an adult who received the AZD1222 COVID-19 vaccine. Here the CDR3 DNA reads TGTGCCAGCAGTCCTCCGGGACCCTACGAGCAGTACTTC. Translating gives CASSPPGPYEQYF.